The 30 T cell receptor beta chains listed next were all sequenced from one sample in a study of blood T cell repertoires in COVID-19. The method was immunoSEQ multiplex PCR; TCRdb's version includes in-frame clones alone and lacks a portion of them. The data hold hundreds of thousands of clones, with 70% to 90% observed a single time. The sample comprised peripheral blood. The source of these receptors is a woman aged 50 to 65 with COVID-19, enrolled during active disease.

The J gene is TRBJ2-7, the V gene TRBV6-2 or TRBV6-3, with D possibly matching TRBD1 (6 bases). Germline CDR1 reads MNHEY; CDR2 reads SVGEGT. The V gene lost 2 bases and the J gene lost 4 bases, with 15 bases spanning the gap. The CDR3 contains 15 residues. The CDR3 sequence is CASSYRAGEFYEQYF. The CDR3 DNA is TGTGCCAGCAGTTACAGAGCAGGGGAATTTTACGAGCAGTACTTC.

The chain is built from TRBV5-4 and TRBJ1-1, with D perhaps TRBD1 (6 bases). This CDR3 is built from 14 residues. Germline CDR1 is SGHNT and CDR2 is YYREEE (reference sequence). The V gene lost 3 bases and the J gene lost 2 bases, with 11 bases spanning the gap. CDR3 region: CASSSRTENTEAFF. CDR3 in DNA: TGTGCCAGCAGCTCCAGGACAGAAAACACTGAAGCTTTCTTT.

The chain joins TRBV29-1 to TRBJ2-1; 8 bases agree with TRBD1. CDR3 length: 13 residues. CDR1 and CDR2 (germline): SQVTM, ANQGSEA. J was trimmed by 6 bases and V by 6 bases; bases with no gene match: 7. CDR3 amino acids: CSVRTGKGNEQFF. In nucleotides, the CDR3 is TGCAGCGTCCGGACAGGGAAGGGCAATGAGCAGTTCTTC.

V is TRBV7-3 and J is TRBJ2-6; D is possibly TRBD2 (5 bases). V was clipped by 5 bases and J by 3 bases, with 11 bases between them. Germline lookup yields CDR1 SGHTA and CDR2 FQGTGA. This CDR3 has 15 residues. CDR3 coding DNA: TGTGCCAGCAGCAAAGGAGGTCATGGGGCCAACGTCCTGACTTTC. Amino acid sequence: CASSKGGHGANVLTF.

V gene TRBV12-3 or TRBV12-4 combines with J gene TRBJ1-1; D gene unclear. Trimming stripped 2 bases from V and 8 bases from J, with 12 bases between. The CDR3 covers 13 residues. CDR3 region: CASSLPLEEEAFF. CDR3 DNA: TGTGCCAGCAGTTTACCCCTGGAGGAAGAAGCTTTCTTT.

The rearrangement joins TRBV23-1 to TRBJ2-2, with D possibly being TRBD1 (5 bases). TRBV23-1 is an open reading frame, and its role is uncertain. Trimming removed 6 bases at V and 1 base at J, with 9 bases between. The CDR3 has 14 amino acids. The CDR3 protein is CASRLDRNTGELFF. The CDR3 coding sequence is TGCGCCAGCAGGCTAGACAGGAACACCGGGGAGCTGTTTTTT.

This chain links TRBV5-1 with TRBJ2-1; maybe TRBD1 (6 bases). Germline-derived CDR1 and CDR2 are SGHRS and YFSETQ. This CDR3 has 15 residues. V was shortened by 0 bases and J by 2 bases, with 9 bases between the two germline ends. CDR3 sequence: CASSLDRAPYNEQFF. The CDR3 DNA follows: TGCGCCAGCAGCTTGGACAGGGCACCCTACAATGAGCAGTTCTTC.

This clone was seen only once. The chain has TRBV24-1 and TRBJ2-2; TRBD2 is a possible D gene (6 bases). Trimming shortened V by 7 bases and J by 4 bases, and 15 bases separated the two germline ends. The CDR3 is 15 residues long. CDR1 is KGHDR and CDR2 is SFDVKD in the germline V gene. Here the CDR3 reads CATSPGLDLTGELFF. For the CDR3, the DNA is TGTGCCACCAGCCCGGGACTTGACCTCACCGGGGAGCTGTTTTTT.

The rearrangement uses TRBV7-2 and TRBJ2-1, with TRBD2 matching over 8 bases. The CDR3 totals 16 residues. V trimming: 5 bases; J trimming: 4 bases; junction bases outside the gene matches: 10. CDR1 is SGHTA and CDR2 is FQGNSA in the germline V gene. CDR3 nucleotide sequence: TGTGCCAGCAGCCTAAAAAGCGGGGGTCCTTACAATGAGCAGTTCTTC. Translating it yields CASSLKSGGPYNEQFF.

The chain recombines TRBV12-5 with TRBJ1-5; D unresolved. Germline CDR1 and CDR2: LGHNT and FRNRAP. The V end was cut by 5 bases, the J end by 6 bases, with 11 bases between. The CDR3 is 13 residues long. CDR3 sequence: CASGPGGFQPQHF. Written as DNA, the CDR3 is TGTGCTAGTGGTCCTGGCGGGTTTCAGCCCCAGCATTTT.

The chain joins TRBV11-2 to TRBJ1-2; 10 positions agree with TRBD1. This CDR3 spans 14 amino acids. The J segment lost 8 bases and the V segment lost 5 bases, leaving 8 bases of the junction unmatched. The germline V gene has CDR1 SGHAT and CDR2 FQNNGV. The CDR3, as DNA: TGTGCCAGCAGCCGAGGGACAGGGGTAGAGGGCTACACCTTC. It specifies CASSRGTGVEGYTF.

The CDR3 DNA is TGCGCCAGCAGTTCGGCCCGACTTAGAAACACCGGGGAGCTGTTTTTT. This sequence encodes CASSSARLRNTGELFF. The chain has TRBV5-1 and TRBJ2-2; D gene unclear. The CDR3 totals 16 residues. Trimming removed 5 bases from V and 2 bases from J, with 16 bases in between. Germline CDR1 reads SGHRS; CDR2 reads YFSETQ.

The chain has TRBV5-1 and TRBJ1-6, with TRBD1 as a possible D gene (6 bases). This CDR3 is built from 14 residues. The germline V and J ends were trimmed by 0 bases and 5 bases, with 6 bases remaining between them. Germline CDR1 and CDR2: SGHRS and YFSETQ. CDR3 in amino acids: CASSLDRDNSPLHF. The CDR3 DNA follows: TGCGCCAGCAGCTTGGACAGGGATAATTCACCCCTCCACTTT.

This clone was observed once. One junction end disagrees with the germline gene, perhaps due to a read error. The V call is TRBV19, the J call TRBJ2-7; a possible D gene is TRBD1 (6 bases). Germline lookup yields CDR1 LNHDA and CDR2 SQIVND (reference sequence). The CDR3 is made up of 11 amino acids. The CDR3 is CASRLGGQQEF. The CDR3 bases are TGTGCCAGTCGCCTAGGGGGACAACAAGAGTTC.

The chain uses TRBV19 and TRBJ2-3; 15 bases are a match to TRBD2. Per the germline V gene, CDR1 is LNHDA and CDR2 is SQIVND (reference sequence). This CDR3 comprises 16 residues. Losses at the gene ends were 3 bases for V and 6 bases for J; bases not matched to a gene: 4. Here the CDR3 reads CASSMGLAGGVDTQYF. As DNA, the CDR3 is TGTGCCAGTAGTATGGGACTAGCGGGGGGTGTGGATACGCAGTATTTT.

This chain joins TRBV5-1 and TRBJ2-5; no clear D. This CDR3 contains 12 residues. Germline values: CDR1 SGHRS, CDR2 YFSETQ. Trimming removed 0 bases at V and 3 bases at J, with 3 bases between. CDR3 loop: CASSLVEETQYF. The CDR3 nucleotides are TGCGCCAGCAGCTTGGTCGAAGAGACCCAGTACTTC.

This rearrangement joins TRBV30 to TRBJ1-2; D is unclear. Looked up from germline, CDR1 is GTSNPN and CDR2 is SVGIG (reference sequence). The CDR3 contains 13 residues. The V gene lost 2 bases and the J gene lost 6 bases, with 13 bases spanning the gap. The CDR3 DNA is TGTGCCTGGAGTCACTCCCCCAGGAATGGCTACACCTTC. Translated, it gives CAWSHSPRNGYTF.

The V call is TRBV3-1 (or the pseudogene TRBV3-2), the J call TRBJ2-5, with 9 bases fitting TRBD1. CDR3 size: 16 residues. After removal of 1 base from V and 5 bases from J, the junction contained 8 bases not matched to a gene. Germline loops: CDR1 LGHDT, CDR2 YNNKEL (reference sequence). The CDR3 protein is CASSQATGGGGETQYF. The CDR3, as DNA: TGTGCCAGCAGCCAAGCGACAGGGGGTGGGGGGGAGACCCAGTACTTC.

This clone was detected only once. The chain joins TRBV6-4 to TRBJ2-1, with D perhaps matching TRBD1 (5 bases). The CDR3 has 15 amino acids. Germline V CDR1 and CDR2: MRHNA, SNTAGT. V lost 0 bases to trimming and J lost 10 bases, with 16 bases between them. The CDR3: CASSDSARSGSEQFF. In DNA, the CDR3 is TGTGCCAGCAGTGACTCGGCCCGGTCAGGGTCAGAGCAGTTCTTC.

The rearrangement uses TRBV5-4 and TRBJ1-2; 10 bases match TRBD1. The CDR3 has 15 residues. The V segment lost 3 bases and the J segment 8 bases; nucleotides outside the gene matches: 10. The germline CDR1 and CDR2 sequences are SGHNT and YYREEE (reference sequence). CDR3 protein: CASSSLGQGLRGYTF. As DNA, the CDR3 is TGTGCCAGCAGCTCTCTGGGACAGGGGTTACGGGGCTACACCTTC.

The chain links TRBV6-1 to TRBJ2-1, with D maybe TRBD2 (7 bases). The V and J ends lost 0 bases and 7 bases respectively, with 16 bases between them. This CDR3 region has 16 residues. CDR1 MNHNS and CDR2 SASEGT come from the germline V gene. For the CDR3, the DNA is TGTGCCAGCAGTGAAGCAGGGAGGGGGACCTGGAATGAGCAGTTCTTC. This translates into CASSEAGRGTWNEQFF.

The gene calls are TRBV9 and TRBJ1-3; the D gene is possibly TRBD1 (5 bases). The ends were cut back, 4 bases at V and 0 bases at J, with 14 bases in the middle. This CDR3 region has 16 residues. Germline-derived CDR1 and CDR2 are SGDLS and YYNGEE. CDR3: CASSTDVGLSGNTIYF. DNA for the CDR3: TGTGCCAGCAGCACGGACGTGGGGCTCTCTGGAAACACCATATATTTT.

The gene calls are TRBV3-1 (or the pseudogene TRBV3-2) and TRBJ2-7; no clear D gene. This CDR3 is 16 amino acids long. The V and J ends lost 1 base and 0 bases respectively, with 13 bases between them. Germline V lookup: CDR1 LGHDT, CDR2 YNNKEL (reference sequence). In nucleotides, the CDR3 is TGTGCCAGCAGCCAAGGGCCTGACGCTAGCTCCTACGAGCAGTACTTC. Translated, it gives CASSQGPDASSYEQYF.

J is TRBJ1-4 and V is TRBV4-1; D may be TRBD1 (5 bases). CDR1 is MGHRA and CDR2 is YSYEKL in the germline V gene. Trimming cost V 1 base and J 10 bases, with 19 bases left between them. The CDR3 has 16 amino acids. The CDR3 DNA is TGCGCCAGCAGCCAAGTGGGACTTCGAACCGAGGGAAAACTGTTTTTT. Translated, it gives CASSQVGLRTEGKLFF.

This clone appeared once. This chain links TRBV6-5 with TRBJ1-4; TRBD1 agrees at 10 bases. The germline V gene has CDR1 MNHEY and CDR2 SVGAGI. V was pared by 4 bases and J by 8 bases, with 4 bases of the junction left unmatched. The CDR3 is 14 amino acids. The DNA for the CDR3 is TGTGCCAGCAGTTTGGACAGGGGGGACGAAAAACTGTTTTTT. It translates to CASSLDRGDEKLFF.

This chain links TRBV10-1 with TRBJ2-1, with TRBD2 identical over 14 bases. The CDR3 sequence is 13 residues long. After removal of 5 bases from V and 12 bases from J, the junction contained 3 bases not matched to a gene. In germline, CDR1 is WNHNN, CDR2 SYGVQD (reference sequence). Here the CDR3 reads CASSRTSGGSQFF. The CDR3 DNA sequence: TGCGCCAGCAGTCGGACTAGCGGGGGGTCGCAGTTCTTC.

The chain employs TRBV2 and TRBJ1-2, with TRBD1 matching over 8 bases. In germline, CDR1 is SNHLY, CDR2 FYNNEI. V was pared by 6 bases and J by 4 bases, with 7 bases of the junction left unmatched. This CDR3 has 14 residues. The CDR3 reads CASSSTGGGYGYTF. The CDR3 coding sequence is TGTGCCAGCAGCTCAACAGGGGGTGGCTATGGCTACACCTTC. The full variable domain, completed using reference TRBV2 and TRBJ1-2, is EPEVTQTPSHQVTQMGQEVILRCVPISNHLYFYWYRQILGQKVEFLVSFYNNEISEKSEIFDDQFSVERPDGSNFTLKIRSTKLEDSAMYFCASSSTGGGYGYTFGSGTRLTVV.

This clone appeared a few times. This chain links TRBV10-1 with TRBJ2-3; TRBD1 is a possible D gene (6 bases). CDR3 length: 13 residues. V lost 6 bases, J lost 6 bases, and 13 bases lay in between. Germline CDR1 and CDR2: WNHNN and SYGVQD (reference sequence). CDR3 nucleotide sequence: TGCGCCAGCAGCAGGACAGTAGGGGATACGCAGTATTTT. Translating it yields CASSRTVGDTQYF.

This clone was detected once. This chain links TRBV28 with TRBJ1-5; D is ambiguous. Germline CDR1 reads MDHEN; CDR2 reads SYDVKM. With 5 bases removed from V and 5 bases from J, the gap between germline ends came to 10 bases. The CDR3 sequence is 13 residues long. The CDR3, as DNA: TGTGCCAGCAGTCGTCAGTCCGATCAGCCCCAGCATTTT. It encodes CASSRQSDQPQHF.

In the case of this clone: Other DNA sequences in the same sample also yield this CDR3. The gene calls are TRBV5-1 and TRBJ1-2; 7 bases match TRBD1. Germline loops: CDR1 SGHRS, CDR2 YFSETQ. This CDR3 region has 14 residues. V dropped 0 bases and J dropped 4; count of bases not matched to a gene: 3. CDR3 loop: CASSLGQGGYGYTF. The CDR3, as DNA: TGCGCCAGCAGCTTGGGACAGGGAGGCTATGGCTACACCTTC.